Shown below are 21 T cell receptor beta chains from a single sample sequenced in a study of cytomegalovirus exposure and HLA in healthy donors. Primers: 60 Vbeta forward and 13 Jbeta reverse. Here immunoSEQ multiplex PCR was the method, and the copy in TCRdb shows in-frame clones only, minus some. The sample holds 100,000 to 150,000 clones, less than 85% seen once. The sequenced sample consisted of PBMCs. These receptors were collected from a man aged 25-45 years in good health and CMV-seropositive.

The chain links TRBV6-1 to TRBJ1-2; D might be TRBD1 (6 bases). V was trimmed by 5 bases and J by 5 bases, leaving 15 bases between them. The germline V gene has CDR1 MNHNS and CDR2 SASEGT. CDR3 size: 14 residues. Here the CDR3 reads CASSSTGLWYGYTF. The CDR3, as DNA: TGTGCCAGCAGTTCGACAGGTTTATGGTATGGCTACACCTTC.

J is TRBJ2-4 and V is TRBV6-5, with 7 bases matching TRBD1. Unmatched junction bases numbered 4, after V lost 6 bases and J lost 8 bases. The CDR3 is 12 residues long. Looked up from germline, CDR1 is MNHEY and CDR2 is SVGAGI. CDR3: CASSLDRDIQYF. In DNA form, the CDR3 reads TGTGCCAGCAGCTTAGACAGGGACATTCAGTACTTC.

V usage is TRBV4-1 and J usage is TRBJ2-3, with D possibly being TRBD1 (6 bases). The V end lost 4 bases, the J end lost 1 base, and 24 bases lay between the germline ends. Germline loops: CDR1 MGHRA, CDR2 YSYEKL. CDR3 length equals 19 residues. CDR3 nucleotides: TGCGCCAGCAGCCGGTGGTGGCAGGGGAAGGTTGAGGGCACAGATACGCAGTATTTT. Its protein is CASSRWWQGKVEGTDTQYF.

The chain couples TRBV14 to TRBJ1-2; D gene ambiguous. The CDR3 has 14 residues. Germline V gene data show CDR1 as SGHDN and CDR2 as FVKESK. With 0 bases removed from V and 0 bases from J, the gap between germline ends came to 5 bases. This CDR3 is CASSQDDTNYGYTF. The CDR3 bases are TGTGCCAGCAGCCAAGATGACACTAACTATGGCTACACCTTC.

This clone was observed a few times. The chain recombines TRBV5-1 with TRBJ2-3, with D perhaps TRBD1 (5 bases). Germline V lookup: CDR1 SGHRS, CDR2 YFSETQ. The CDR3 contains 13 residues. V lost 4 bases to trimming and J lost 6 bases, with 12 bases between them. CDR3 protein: CASSPSNRDTQYF. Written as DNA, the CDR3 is TGCGCCAGCAGCCCCTCTAACAGGGATACGCAGTATTTT.

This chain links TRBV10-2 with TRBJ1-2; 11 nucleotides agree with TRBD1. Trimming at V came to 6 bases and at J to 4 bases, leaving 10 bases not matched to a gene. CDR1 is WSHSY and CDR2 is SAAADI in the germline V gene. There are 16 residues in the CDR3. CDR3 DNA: TGCGCCAGCAGGCCCACGTGGACAGGGGGCTCCTATGGCTACACCTTC. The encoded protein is CASRPTWTGGSYGYTF.

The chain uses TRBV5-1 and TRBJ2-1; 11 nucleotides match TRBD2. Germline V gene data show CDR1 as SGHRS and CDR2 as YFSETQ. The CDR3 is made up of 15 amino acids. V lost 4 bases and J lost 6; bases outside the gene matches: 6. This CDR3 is CASSTALAGANEQFF. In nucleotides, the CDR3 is TGCGCCAGCAGCACCGCACTAGCGGGGGCCAATGAGCAGTTCTTC.

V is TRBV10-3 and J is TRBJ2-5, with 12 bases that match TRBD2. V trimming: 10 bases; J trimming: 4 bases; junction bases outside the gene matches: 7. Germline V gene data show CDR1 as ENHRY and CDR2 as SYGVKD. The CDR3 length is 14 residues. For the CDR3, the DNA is TGTGCCAGTCAACTAGCGGGGGGATCAGAGACCCAGTACTTC. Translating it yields CASQLAGGSETQYF.

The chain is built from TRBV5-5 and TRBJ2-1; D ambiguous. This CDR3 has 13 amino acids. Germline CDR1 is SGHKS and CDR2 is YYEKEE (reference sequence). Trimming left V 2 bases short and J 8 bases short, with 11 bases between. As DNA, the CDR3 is TGTGCCAGCAGCTTTCAAGGCAGCGATGAGCAGTTCTTC. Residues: CASSFQGSDEQFF.

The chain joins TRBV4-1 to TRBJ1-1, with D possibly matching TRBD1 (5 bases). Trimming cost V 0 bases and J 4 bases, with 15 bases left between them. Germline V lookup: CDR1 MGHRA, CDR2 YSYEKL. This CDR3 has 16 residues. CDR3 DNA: TGCGCCAGCAGCCAAGACGCCGGGGGTTTGGTCACTGAAGCTTTCTTT. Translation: CASSQDAGGLVTEAFF.

CDR3 DNA: TGTGCCAGCAGTGAACTAGACAGGGGCGATTCACCCCTCCACTTT. The encoded protein is CASSELDRGDSPLHF. This rearrangement joins TRBV6-1 to TRBJ1-6; 8 nucleotides line up with TRBD1. CDR1 and CDR2 (germline): MNHNS, SASEGT. This CDR3 is built from 15 residues. V was pared by 2 bases and J by 8 bases, with 5 bases of the junction left unmatched.

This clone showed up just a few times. The CDR3 loop reads CASSPGDSSYNSPLHF. The CDR3 nucleotides are TGTGCCAGCAGCCCCGGGGACAGCTCCTATAATTCACCCCTCCACTTT. The rearrangement joins TRBV5-6 to TRBJ1-6, with 7 positions matching TRBD1. V lost 4 bases to trimming and J lost 0 bases; unmatched junction nucleotides: 4. This CDR3 comprises 16 residues. Germline CDR1 and CDR2: SGHDT and YYEEEE.

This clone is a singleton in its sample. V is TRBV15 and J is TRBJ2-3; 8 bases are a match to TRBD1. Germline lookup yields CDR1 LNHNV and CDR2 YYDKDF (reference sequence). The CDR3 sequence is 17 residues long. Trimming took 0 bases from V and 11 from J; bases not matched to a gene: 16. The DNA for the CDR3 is TGTGCCACCAGCAGAGATATGCGGGACAGGCCGACGGGGTGGCAGTATTTT. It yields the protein CATSRDMRDRPTGWQYF.

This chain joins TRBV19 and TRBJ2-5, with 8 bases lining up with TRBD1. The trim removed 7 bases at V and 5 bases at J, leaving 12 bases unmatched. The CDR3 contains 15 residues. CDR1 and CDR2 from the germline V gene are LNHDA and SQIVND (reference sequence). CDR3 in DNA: TGTGCCAGTACCGCCTGGCAGGGGGCTCGGGAGACCCAGTACTTC. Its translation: CASTAWQGARETQYF.

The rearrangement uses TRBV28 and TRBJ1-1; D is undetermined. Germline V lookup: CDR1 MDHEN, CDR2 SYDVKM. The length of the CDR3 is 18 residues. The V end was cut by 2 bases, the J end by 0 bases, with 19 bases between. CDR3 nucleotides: TGTGCCAGCAGTTTAGGTCAGGCTTTACGCGCGATGAACACTGAAGCTTTCTTT. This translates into CASSLGQALRAMNTEAFF.

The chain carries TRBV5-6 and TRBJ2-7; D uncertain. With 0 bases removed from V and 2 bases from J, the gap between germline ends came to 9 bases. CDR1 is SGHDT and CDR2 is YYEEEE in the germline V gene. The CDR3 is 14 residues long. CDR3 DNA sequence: TGTGCCAGCAGCTTGGGGTCCAGGCCCTACGAGCAGTACTTC. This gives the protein CASSLGSRPYEQYF.

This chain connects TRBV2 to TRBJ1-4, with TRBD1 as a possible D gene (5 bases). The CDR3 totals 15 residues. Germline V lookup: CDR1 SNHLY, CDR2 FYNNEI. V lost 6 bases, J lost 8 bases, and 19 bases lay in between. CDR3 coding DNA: TGTGCCAGCAGCCCGGGGGGGATTCCTGGAGAAAAACTGTTTTTT. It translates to CASSPGGIPGEKLFF. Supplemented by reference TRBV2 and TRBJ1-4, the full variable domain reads EPEVTQTPSHQVTQMGQEVILRCVPISNHLYFYWYRQILGQKVEFLVSFYNNEISEKSEIFDDQFSVERPDGSNFTLKIRSTKLEDSAMYFCASSPGGIPGEKLFFGSGTQLSVL.

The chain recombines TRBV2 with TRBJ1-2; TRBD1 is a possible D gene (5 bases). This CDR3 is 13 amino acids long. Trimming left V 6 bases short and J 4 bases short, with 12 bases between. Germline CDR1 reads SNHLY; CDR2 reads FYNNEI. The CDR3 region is CASRKDSFYGYTF. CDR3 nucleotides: TGTGCCAGCAGGAAAGACAGTTTCTATGGCTACACCTTC.

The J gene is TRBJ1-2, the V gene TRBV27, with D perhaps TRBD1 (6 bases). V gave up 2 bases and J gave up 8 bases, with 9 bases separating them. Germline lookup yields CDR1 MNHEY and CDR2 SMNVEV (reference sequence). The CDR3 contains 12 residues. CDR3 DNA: TGTGCCAGCAGTTTAGATGGACAGGGCTACACCTTC. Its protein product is CASSLDGQGYTF.

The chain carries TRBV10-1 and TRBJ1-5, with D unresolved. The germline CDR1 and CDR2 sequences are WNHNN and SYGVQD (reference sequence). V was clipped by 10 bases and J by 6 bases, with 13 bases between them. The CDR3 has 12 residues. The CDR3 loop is CATGEGGQPQHF. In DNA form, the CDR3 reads TGCGCCACCGGGGAGGGCGGTCAGCCCCAGCATTTT.

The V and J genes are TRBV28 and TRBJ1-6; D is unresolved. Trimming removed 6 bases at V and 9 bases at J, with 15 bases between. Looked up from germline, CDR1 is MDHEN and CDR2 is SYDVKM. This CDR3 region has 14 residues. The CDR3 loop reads CASSTPDLFSPLHF. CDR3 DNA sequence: TGTGCCAGCAGCACCCCGGACTTATTTTCACCCCTCCACTTT.